This paragraph reports one T cell receptor beta chain. The authors' processing: Using reference gene primer amplification, nucleated cell counts were estimated. Sequencing was performed with immunoSEQ multiplex PCR; in TCRdb, only in-frame clones are kept and a portion is missing. D and trimming were read from the DNA, whereas the V and J calls and clone size are those reported in that table. The table lists around 170,000 clones, 84% of them singletons. This entry belongs to a study of blood T cell repertoires in COVID-19. For the study at large: Acute and convalescent COVID-19 specimens originated in the United States, Italy and Spain. Sample material is recorded as cDNA or gDNA derived from T cells, B-cell-depleted T cells, or PBMCs.

The V segment lost 5 bases and the J segment 1 base; nucleotides outside the gene matches: 4. Per the germline V gene, CDR1 is SGHTA and CDR2 is FQGTGA. This CDR3 is built from 16 residues. The source material was peripheral blood. The rearrangement links TRBV7-3 to TRBJ1-3, with 11 bases fitting TRBD1. This TCR derives from a young man with active or convalescent COVID-19. The CDR3 is CASSRTGGESGNTIYF. The CDR3 DNA reads as TGTGCCAGCAGCCGGACAGGGGGCGAGTCTGGAAACACCATATATTTT.